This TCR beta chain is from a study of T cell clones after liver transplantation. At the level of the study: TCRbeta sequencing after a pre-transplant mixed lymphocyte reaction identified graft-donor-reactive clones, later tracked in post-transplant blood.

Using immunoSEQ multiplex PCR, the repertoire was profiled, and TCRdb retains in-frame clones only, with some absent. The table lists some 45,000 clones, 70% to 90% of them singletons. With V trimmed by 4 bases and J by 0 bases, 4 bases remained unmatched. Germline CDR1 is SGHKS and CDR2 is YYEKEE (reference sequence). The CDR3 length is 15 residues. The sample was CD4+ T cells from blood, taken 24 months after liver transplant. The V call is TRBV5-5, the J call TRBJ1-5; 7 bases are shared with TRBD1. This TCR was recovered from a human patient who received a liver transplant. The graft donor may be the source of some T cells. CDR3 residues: CASSLTGTSNQPQHF. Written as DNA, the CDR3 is TGTGCCAGCAGCCTGACAGGGACTAGCAATCAGCCCCAGCATTTT. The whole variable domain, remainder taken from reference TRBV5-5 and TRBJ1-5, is DAGVTQSPTHLIKTRGQQVTLRCSPISGHKSVSWYQQVLGQGPQFIFQYYEKEERGRGNFPDRFSARQFPNYSSELNVNALLLGDSALYLCASSLTGTSNQPQHFGDGTRLSIL.